These 21 T cell receptor beta chains came from one sample sequenced in a study of cytomegalovirus exposure and HLA in healthy donors. Amplification used 60 Vbeta primers and 13 Jbeta primers. The repertoire was sequenced with immunoSEQ multiplex PCR; TCRdb's copy has only in-frame clones and lacks some. The table has tens of thousands of clones, around 62% seen once. Sequenced input: PBMCs. The receptor set was obtained from a human donor in good health.

The V and J genes are TRBV27 and TRBJ2-1, with a tentative D call TRBD2 (7 bases). The CDR3 sequence is 15 residues long. V dropped 2 bases and J dropped 4 bases, with 12 bases sitting between them. Germline V CDR1 and CDR2: MNHEY, SMNVEV (reference sequence). For the CDR3, the DNA is TGTGCCAGCAGTTTAGGGGGGGCCCAGTACAATGAGCAGTTCTTC. Encoded protein: CASSLGGAQYNEQFF.

This clone was counted between two and nine times. The chain employs TRBV7-6 and TRBJ2-5, with D tentatively TRBD1 (6 bases). Germline CDR1 is SGHVS and CDR2 is FNYEAQ. V lost 2 bases, J lost 1 base, and 8 bases lay in between. This CDR3 spans 14 amino acids. The CDR3 here is CASSLRQAQETQYF. DNA of the CDR3: TGTGCCAGCAGCTTAAGACAGGCCCAAGAGACCCAGTACTTC.

This clone has only a few counts. The rearrangement uses TRBV6-1 and TRBJ2-7; 10 bases agree with TRBD2. V shed 3 bases, J shed 4 bases, and the junction held 3 bases outside the gene matches. The V gene's germline CDR1 is MNHNS and CDR2 SASEGT. This CDR3 comprises 14 residues. CDR3 region: CASSERAGGYEQYF. Written as DNA, the CDR3 is TGTGCCAGCAGTGAGCGAGCGGGGGGGTACGAGCAGTACTTC.

The genes are TRBV5-1 and TRBJ2-7, with D hard to call. CDR1 and CDR2 (germline): SGHRS, YFSETQ. The V end was cut by 0 bases, the J end by 0 bases, with 10 bases between. The CDR3 consists of 15 residues. The CDR3 here is CASSLEPASSYEQYF. The CDR3 nucleotides read TGCGCCAGCAGCTTGGAGCCCGCGAGCTCCTACGAGCAGTACTTC.

This clone appeared once. V and J are TRBV7-9 and TRBJ1-4, with a tentative D call TRBD1 (5 bases). Trimming left V 4 bases short and J 8 bases short, with 14 bases between. There are 14 residues in the CDR3. The germline gives CDR1 SEHNR, CDR2 FQNEAQ (reference sequence). The CDR3: CASSSGRAREKLFF. CDR3 in DNA: TGTGCCAGCAGCTCCGGCAGGGCTAGGGAAAAACTGTTTTTT.

This clone was found once. The chain joins TRBV6-6 to TRBJ2-3, with TRBD1 matching over 8 bases. The CDR3 length is 14 residues. Germline V CDR1 and CDR2: MNHNY, SVGAGI (reference sequence). V was pared by 7 bases and J by 1 base, with 4 bases of the junction left unmatched. CDR3 in amino acids: CASNWGQGTDTQYF. In DNA form, the CDR3 reads TGTGCCAGCAATTGGGGACAGGGCACAGATACGCAGTATTTT.

This chain connects TRBV30 to TRBJ1-1; TRBD1 might be the D (5 bases). The V gene's germline CDR1 is GTSNPN and CDR2 SVGIG (reference sequence). V lost 1 base and J lost 1, with 16 bases in between. This CDR3 has 16 residues. CDR3 region: CAWSGGLAGGNTEAFF. CDR3 coding DNA: TGTGCCTGGAGTGGGGGCCTCGCCGGGGGGAACACTGAAGCTTTCTTT.

This rearrangement joins TRBV7-9 to TRBJ1-3; 7 nucleotides align to TRBD1. The germline CDR1 and CDR2 sequences are SEHNR and FQNEAQ (reference sequence). V shed 4 bases, J shed 4 bases, and the junction held 10 bases outside the gene matches. This CDR3 is built from 16 residues. The CDR3 reads CASSSMPDRRGNTIYF. The DNA of the CDR3 is TGTGCCAGCAGCTCCATGCCGGACAGGAGAGGAAACACCATATATTTT. The full variable domain, rest sourced from reference TRBV7-9 and TRBJ1-3, is DTGVSQNPRHKITKRGQNVTFRCDPISEHNRLYWYRQTLGQGPEFLTYFQNEAQLEKSRLLSDRFSAERPKGSFSTLEIQRTEQGDSAMYLCASSSMPDRRGNTIYFGEGSWLTVV.

The chain joins TRBV6-4 to TRBJ1-1; D gene ambiguous. Germline V CDR1 and CDR2: MRHNA, SNTAGT. The CDR3 loop spans 13 amino acids. V lost 2 bases to trimming and J lost 6 bases, with 10 bases between them. The CDR3 sequence is CASSDNNAPEAFF. The CDR3 region has the DNA TGTGCCAGCAGTGACAATAATGCGCCTGAAGCTTTCTTT.

In DNA, the CDR3 is TGTGCCAGCAGCTTCGGGGGTTCAGATACGCAGTATTTT. This translates into CASSFGGSDTQYF. The chain recombines TRBV11-2 with TRBJ2-3; a possible D gene is TRBD2 (6 bases). The V end was cut by 3 bases, the J end by 4 bases, with 8 bases between. The germline gives CDR1 SGHAT, CDR2 FQNNGV. This CDR3 is 13 amino acids long.

This clone occurred a few times. The chain employs TRBV7-6 and TRBJ1-1; TRBD1 agrees at 11 bases. V dropped 5 bases and J dropped 5; count of bases not matched to a gene: 7. The CDR3 has 15 amino acids. Germline V lookup: CDR1 SGHVS, CDR2 FNYEAQ. CDR3 residues: CASSTRDRGLTEAFF. Written as DNA, the CDR3 is TGTGCCAGCAGCACGAGGGACAGGGGGTTAACTGAAGCTTTCTTT.

This clone was seen a few times. The rearrangement uses TRBV30 and TRBJ1-2, with a tentative D call TRBD1 (5 bases). This CDR3 spans 14 amino acids. Germline loops: CDR1 GTSNPN, CDR2 SVGIG (reference sequence). V gave up 3 bases and J gave up 5 bases, with 16 bases separating them. The CDR3 coding sequence is TGTGCCTGGAGGAGTCAGGGCCTACCGTATGGCTACACCTTC. Translated: CAWRSQGLPYGYTF.

J is TRBJ1-1 and V is TRBV4-1, with a tentative D call TRBD1 (6 bases). V was trimmed by 6 bases and J by 4 bases, leaving 12 bases between them. Germline CDR1 reads MGHRA; CDR2 reads YSYEKL. This CDR3 spans 13 amino acids. The CDR3 DNA reads TGCGCCAGCAGACAGGGTAGGAGCACTGAAGCTTTCTTT. Translated, it gives CASRQGRSTEAFF.

This rearrangement joins TRBV27 to TRBJ1-2; TRBD1 aligns across 7 bases. Trimming cost V 0 bases and J 13 bases; bases outside gene matches: 17. CDR3 length: 16 residues. Germline V CDR1 and CDR2: MNHEY, SMNVEV (reference sequence). The CDR3 DNA is TGTGCCAGCAGTTTATCGCCTACGGGGACAGTATTCCACTCCACCTTC. Its protein is CASSLSPTGTVFHSTF.

This clone has only a few counts. The chain has TRBV11-1 and TRBJ1-2; 8 positions match TRBD1. The CDR3 contains 13 residues. After removal of 6 bases from V and 8 bases from J, the junction contained 8 bases not matched to a gene. CDR1 and CDR2 from the germline V gene are SGHAT and FQDESV (reference sequence). The CDR3 loop is CASSFPGGRGYTF. CDR3 DNA: TGTGCCAGCAGTTTTCCAGGGGGCCGGGGCTACACCTTC.

The chain carries TRBV4-1 and TRBJ2-5; 12 bases fit TRBD1. The germline CDR1 and CDR2 sequences are MGHRA and YSYEKL. CDR3 length equals 16 residues. With 3 bases clipped from V and 5 bases from J, the junction kept 7 bases outside the gene matches. The CDR3 nucleotides read TGCGCCAGCAGCCAGACCGGGACAGGGGGCCAGGAGACCCAGTACTTC. Amino acids: CASSQTGTGGQETQYF.

This clone was seen more than once but under ten times. This rearrangement joins TRBV13 to TRBJ1-2; TRBD1 aligns across 7 bases. The CDR3 length is 16 residues. V trimming: 7 bases; J trimming: 4 bases; junction bases outside the gene matches: 15. Germline V gives CDR1 PRHDT, CDR2 FYEKMQ (reference sequence). CDR3 nucleotide sequence: TGTGCCAGCACTAGGGGACAGCGCACCGAGGCCTATGGCTACACCTTC. Encoded protein: CASTRGQRTEAYGYTF.

V is TRBV15 and J is TRBJ2-1; tentative D call: TRBD1 (7 bases). The germline V and J ends were trimmed by 0 bases and 7 bases, with 13 bases remaining between them. The V gene's germline CDR1 is LNHNV and CDR2 YYDKDF (reference sequence). This CDR3 contains 15 residues. Written as DNA, the CDR3 is TGTGCCACCAGCAGAGATAGGAGGGGGCTTAATGAGCAGTTCTTC. Amino acids: CATSRDRRGLNEQFF.

CDR3 in DNA: TGTGCCAGCAGCTTGGCAGGGGGCAGGTCCTATAATTCACCCCTCCACTTT. Amino acids: CASSLAGGRSYNSPLHF. V and J are TRBV7-2 and TRBJ1-6; 8 bases fit TRBD1. Trimming at V came to 3 bases and at J to 1 base, leaving 5 bases not matched to a gene. CDR1 SGHTA and CDR2 FQGNSA come from the germline V gene. CDR3 length: 17 residues.

With regard to this clone: The junction and the germline gene differ at one end; a read error may be behind it. The V call is TRBV4-1, the J call TRBJ1-2; 9 bases map to TRBD1. CDR3 length: 17 amino acids. Per the germline V gene, CDR1 is MGHRA and CDR2 is YSYEKL. The DNA of the CDR3 is TGCGCCAGCAGCCTCGGACAGGGGAACCCAGCTAACTATGGCTACCCCTTC. It encodes CASSLGQGNPANYGYPF.

This clone was picked up one time. This chain's CDR3 is CASSISLSNEQFF. DNA of the CDR3: TGTGCCAGTAGTATAAGTCTAAGCAATGAGCAGTTCTTC. The V gene is TRBV19, the J gene TRBJ2-1; D is ambiguous. V shed 2 bases and J shed 6 bases, with 8 bases lying between them. The germline gives CDR1 LNHDA, CDR2 SQIVND (reference sequence). This CDR3 comprises 13 residues.